Described below is a single TCR beta chain sequence and its context. Its antigen is undetermined. Libraries were prepared by immunoSEQ multiplex PCR; TCRdb keeps only in-frame clonotypes and omits some of them. The table includes about 35,000 clones, 75% to 90% detected once. This entry comes from a study of T cell responses to AZD1222 COVID-19 vaccine. Study findings and constraints: Reportedly, close to half of spike-specific TCRs are directed against unmutated variant regions.

The CDR3 runs to 13 residues. Trimming left V 5 bases short and J 4 bases short, with 11 bases between. CDR1 SEHNR and CDR2 FQNEAQ come from the germline V gene (reference sequence). The source is an adult in good health. The sequenced sample was peripheral blood, obtained on day 0 of AZD1222 vaccination. The chain employs TRBV7-9 and TRBJ1-2; D ambiguous. The CDR3 DNA sequence: TGTGCCAGCAGCGCGAGCCCCGCCTATGGCTACACCTTC. The encoded protein is CASSASPAYGYTF.